The 10 T cell receptor beta chains below were found in one sample sequenced in a study of cytomegalovirus exposure and HLA in healthy donors. The study ran its PCR with 60 Vbeta and 13 Jbeta primers. TCRdb's table, derived via immunoSEQ multiplex PCR, lists solely in-frame clones and lacks some. Of about 120,000 clones listed, 80% to 85% are singletons. What was sequenced was PBMCs. These receptors all come from a man aged 25-40 years in good health and CMV-seronegative.

V and J are TRBV10-3 and TRBJ2-7, with D perhaps TRBD1 (6 bases). Germline values: CDR1 ENHRY, CDR2 SYGVKD. Trimming took off 6 bases at V and 2 bases at J, with 14 bases between the two ends. The CDR3 totals 14 residues. The CDR3 nucleotides are TGTGCCATCAGCGACCCGGGACAAACCTACGAGCAGTACTTC. Translating it yields CAISDPGQTYEQYF.

This clone has a single count. The chain couples TRBV9 to TRBJ2-7, with 9 bases aligning to TRBD1. Looked up from germline, CDR1 is SGDLS and CDR2 is YYNGEE. J was trimmed by 1 base and V by 4 bases; bases with no gene match: 3. This CDR3 contains 14 residues. CDR3 sequence: CASSLGTGSYEQYF. The CDR3 nucleotides read TGTGCCAGCAGCTTAGGGACAGGGTCCTACGAGCAGTACTTC. The full variable domain, with the rest looked up from reference TRBV9 and TRBJ2-7, is DSGVTQTPKHLITATGQRVTLRCSPRSGDLSVYWYQQSLDQGLQFLIQYYNGEERAKGNILERFSAQQFPDLHSELNLSSLELGDSALYFCASSLGTGSYEQYFGPGTRLTVT.

This clone appeared a few times. The chain joins TRBV25-1 to TRBJ2-7; 9 bases fit TRBD1. CDR1 and CDR2 (germline): MGHDK, SYGVNS. The CDR3 consists of 14 residues. The trim removed 2 bases at V and 2 bases at J, leaving 1 base unmatched. The DNA of the CDR3 is TGTGCCAGCAGTGAACGGGACAGGGCCTACGAGCAGTACTTC. Protein: CASSERDRAYEQYF.

This clone has a handful of counts. The J gene is TRBJ2-5, the V gene TRBV7-2; a possible D gene is TRBD2 (5 bases). The CDR3 runs to 17 residues. Per germline, CDR1 SGHTA and CDR2 FQGNSA. V dropped 5 bases and J dropped 2 bases, with 21 bases sitting between them. The DNA for the CDR3 is TGTGCCAGCAGCCCCCCTTCTGGTCGGCGCGGGCAAGAGACCCAGTACTTC. Translation gives CASSPPSGRRGQETQYF.

The chain employs TRBV7-2 and TRBJ1-6, with D perhaps matching TRBD1 (6 bases). Trimming stripped 4 bases from V and 7 bases from J, with 14 bases between. The germline gives CDR1 SGHTA, CDR2 FQGNSA. The CDR3 spans 15 residues. The CDR3 here is CASSSFQGNNSPLHF. The CDR3 nucleotides read TGTGCCAGCAGCTCTTTCCAGGGGAACAATTCACCCCTCCACTTT.

V and J are TRBV5-1 and TRBJ1-2; maybe TRBD1 (6 bases). Trimming pared 2 bases from V and 9 bases from J, leaving 8 bases between. CDR1 is SGHRS and CDR2 is YFSETQ in the germline V gene. The CDR3 consists of 11 residues. The CDR3 region is CASSLTGSYTF. The DNA of the CDR3 is TGCGCCAGCAGCTTAACAGGGAGCTACACCTTC.

The V call is TRBV18, the J call TRBJ2-6; D possibly corresponds to TRBD1 (5 bases). The CDR3 extends over 15 amino acids. Trimming stripped 1 base from V and 3 bases from J, with 7 bases between. Germline loops: CDR1 KGHSH, CDR2 LQKENI. The CDR3, as DNA: TGTGCCAGCTCACCACGGGGCGGTGGGGCCAACGTCCTGACTTTC. Protein: CASSPRGGGANVLTF. The full variable domain, with the rest looked up from reference TRBV18 and TRBJ2-6, is NAGVMQNPRHLVRRRGQEARLRCSPMKGHSHVYWYRQLPEEGLKFMVYLQKENIIDESGMPKERFSAEFPKEGPSILRIQQVVRGDSAAYFCASSPRGGGANVLTFGAGSRLTVL.

The V and J genes are TRBV6-5 and TRBJ1-1; TRBD1 aligns across 8 bases. The CDR3 extends over 16 amino acids. CDR1 and CDR2 from the germline V gene are MNHEY and SVGAGI. The V gene end was trimmed by 4 bases and the J gene end by 4 bases; junction bases not matched to a gene: 11. The DNA for the CDR3 is TGTGCCAGCAGTTTGGACAGGGAAAGCTTGGGCACTGAAGCTTTCTTT. The encoded protein is CASSLDRESLGTEAFF.

The rearrangement uses TRBV28 and TRBJ2-7; 9 bases line up with TRBD1. The ends lost 8 bases at V and 2 bases at J; junction bases unmatched: 10. This CDR3 contains 15 residues. CDR1 and CDR2 from the germline V gene are MDHEN and SYDVKM. The CDR3 reads CASAVRDRDPYEQYF. CDR3 nucleotides: TGTGCCAGCGCCGTCCGGGACAGGGATCCCTACGAGCAGTACTTC.

In regard to this clone: The same CDR3 is also encoded by other DNA sequences in this sample. J is TRBJ2-3 and V is TRBV4-2, with 9 bases that match TRBD2. Germline V gives CDR1 LGHNA, CDR2 YNFKEQ. The CDR3 has 17 amino acids. V dropped 1 base and J dropped 1; count of bases not matched to a gene: 6. The CDR3 bases are TGTGCCAGCAGCCAAGGCGGGGTAGCGGGGGGCACAGATACGCAGTATTTT. This translates into CASSQGGVAGGTDTQYF.